The 20 T cell receptor beta chains below all came from one sample that was sequenced in a study of cytomegalovirus exposure and HLA in healthy donors. The assay was immunoSEQ multiplex PCR, and TCRdb's table has in-frame clones only and misses some. In the table there are 250,000 to 350,000 clones, approximately 86% of which are singletons. The sequencing sample was made of PBMCs. The source of these receptors is a man younger than 40 in good health and CMV-seronegative.

The V call is TRBV6-6, the J call TRBJ1-4, with TRBD1 matching over 12 bases. With V trimmed by 6 bases and J by 4 bases, 6 bases remained unmatched. CDR1 and CDR2 from the germline V gene are MNHNY and SVGAGI (reference sequence). The CDR3 runs 16 residues. CDR3: CASSGTGGFSNEKLFF. The CDR3 DNA is TGTGCCAGCAGCGGGACAGGGGGCTTCAGTAATGAAAAACTGTTTTTT.

This clone was detected only a few times. The chain is built from TRBV6-4 and TRBJ2-5, with TRBD2 matching 12 bases. The germline CDR1 and CDR2 sequences are MRHNA and SNTAGT. V shed 4 bases and J 5 bases; nucleotides not matched to a gene: 5. There are 15 residues in the CDR3. This chain's CDR3 is CASSASGGASETQYF. The CDR3 nucleotides read TGTGCCAGCAGTGCTAGCGGGGGGGCTTCGGAGACCCAGTACTTC.

The chain carries TRBV5-1 and TRBJ2-7, with D possibly matching TRBD1 (6 bases). The CDR3 runs 15 residues. Germline lookup yields CDR1 SGHRS and CDR2 YFSETQ. V was clipped by 4 bases and J by 2 bases, with 16 bases between them. CDR3 coding DNA: TGCGCCAGCAGCCCGGACCTACAGGGTCCCTACGAGCAGTACTTC. Translating gives CASSPDLQGPYEQYF.

This sequence joins TRBV4-1 and TRBJ2-7; TRBD2 agrees at 8 bases. This CDR3 is 18 amino acids long. The trim removed 6 bases at V and 3 bases at J, leaving 19 bases unmatched. Germline CDR1 MGHRA, CDR2 YSYEKL. Here the CDR3 reads CASSPYPSGGAGIYEQYF. The CDR3 DNA reads as TGCGCCAGCAGTCCGTATCCAAGCGGGGGAGCAGGAATCTACGAGCAGTACTTC.

A remark on this clone: A single base separates this from a much larger clone, so it may be a read error. The same CDR3 can be traced to other DNA sequences in this sample. This chain joins TRBV13 and TRBJ2-1; D perhaps matches TRBD2 (5 bases). V lost 2 bases, J lost 7 bases, and 6 bases lay in between. The CDR3 has 12 amino acids. Germline V CDR1 and CDR2: PRHDT, FYEKMQ (reference sequence). CDR3 coding DNA: TGTGCCAGCAGCTTAACGGGGAATGAGCAGTTCTTC. Translation gives CASSLTGNEQFF.

This clone was picked up one time. The rearrangement uses TRBV2 and TRBJ1-1; D may be TRBD1 (6 bases). Between the trimmed V and J ends, which lost 2 bases and 0 bases, there was a span of 19 bases. CDR3 length equals 18 residues. Germline V gene sequence: CDR1 SNHLY, CDR2 FYNNEI. The CDR3 DNA reads as TGTGCCAGCAGTGAACGGGGGGGGCGACGGGAAATGAACACTGAAGCTTTCTTT. Its translation: CASSERGGRREMNTEAFF.

V is TRBV5-1 and J is TRBJ2-7, with TRBD1 matching over 7 bases. Germline values: CDR1 SGHRS, CDR2 YFSETQ. J gave up 6 bases and V 2 bases, and 11 bases lay outside the gene matches. The CDR3 length is 15 residues. CDR3 loop: CASSFRQGLVGEQYF. As DNA, the CDR3 is TGCGCCAGCAGCTTTAGACAGGGTCTTGTCGGCGAGCAGTACTTC.

The chain joins TRBV2 to TRBJ2-7; 9 bases line up with TRBD1. The CDR3 extends over 14 amino acids. Germline V CDR1 and CDR2: SNHLY, FYNNEI. V shed 10 bases, J shed 6 bases, and the junction held 13 bases outside the gene matches. The CDR3 nucleotides are TGTGCCACCACGGAGGGGACAGGGATCCGCGAGCAGTACTTC. Protein sequence: CATTEGTGIREQYF.

DNA for the CDR3: TGTGCCAGCAGCAAAGCGCCGCAGGCCTACGAGCAGTACTTC. Encoded protein: CASSKAPQAYEQYF. The chain is built from TRBV21-1 and TRBJ2-7; the D call in the table, TRBD1, was not verified against the DNA. TRBV21-1 has pseudogene status. CDR3 length: 14 residues.

V gene TRBV14 combines with J gene TRBJ2-3; 8 nucleotides agree with TRBD1. CDR3 length equals 16 residues. Germline CDR1 is SGHDN and CDR2 is FVKESK. J lost 3 bases, V lost 4 bases, and 9 bases had no gene match. The CDR3 protein is CASSRSWDRPTDTQYF. As DNA, the CDR3 is TGTGCCAGCAGCCGATCCTGGGACAGGCCAACAGATACGCAGTATTTT.

The chain joins TRBV10-2 to TRBJ1-1; D perhaps matches TRBD1 (5 bases). Germline V gene sequence: CDR1 WSHSY, CDR2 SAAADI. V was shortened by 0 bases and J by 3 bases, with 14 bases between the two germline ends. CDR3 size: 16 residues. The CDR3 loop is CASSESRGIFYTEAFF. The CDR3 DNA follows: TGCGCCAGCAGTGAGTCTCGGGGGATTTTTTACACTGAAGCTTTCTTT.

The V gene is TRBV4-1, the J gene TRBJ1-4, with D unclear. This CDR3 comprises 16 residues. Germline V gives CDR1 MGHRA, CDR2 YSYEKL. Trimming shortened V by 0 bases and J by 4 bases, and 12 bases separated the two germline ends. In DNA, the CDR3 is TGCGCCAGCAGCCAAGAACTGCAGACTCTTAATGAAAAACTGTTTTTT. Its protein is CASSQELQTLNEKLFF.

The chain joins TRBV5-1 to TRBJ2-3; 7 bases agree with TRBD2. With 1 base clipped from V and 2 bases from J, the junction kept 4 bases outside the gene matches. The CDR3 extends over 15 amino acids. Germline V gene sequence: CDR1 SGHRS, CDR2 YFSETQ. The CDR3 loop reads CASSLIGGTTDTQYF. The CDR3 nucleotides read TGCGCCAGCAGCTTGATCGGGGGGACCACAGATACGCAGTATTTT.

This chain connects TRBV25-1 to TRBJ2-5; D remains ambiguous. The CDR3 covers 14 residues. The V gene's germline CDR1 is MGHDK and CDR2 SYGVNS. Trimming removed 4 bases from V and 2 bases from J, with 11 bases in between. The CDR3: CASSAPVPQETQYF. CDR3 nucleotides: TGTGCCAGCAGTGCTCCGGTTCCTCAAGAGACCCAGTACTTC. The full variable domain, in which reference TRBV25-1 and TRBJ2-5 provide the parts outside the CDR3, is EADIYQTPRYLVIGTGKKITLECSQTMGHDKMYWYQQDPGMELHLIHYSYGVNSTEKGDLSSESTVSRIRTEHFPLTLESARPSHTSQYLCASSAPVPQETQYFGPGTRLLVL.

A note on this clone: In the same sample, other DNA sequences code for this CDR3. The chain couples TRBV7-9 to TRBJ1-5; D possibly corresponds to TRBD1 (5 bases). Deletions cut 1 base from V and 6 bases from J, with 10 bases between. CDR1 SEHNR and CDR2 FQNEAQ come from the germline V gene (reference sequence). CDR3 length: 14 amino acids. This CDR3 reads CASSLGQGSQPQHF. The CDR3 nucleotides are TGTGCCAGCAGCTTAGGTCAGGGAAGTCAGCCCCAGCATTTT.

The genes are TRBV7-2 and TRBJ1-1; 9 bases line up with TRBD1. CDR1 and CDR2 (germline): SGHTA, FQGNSA. V trimming: 0 bases; J trimming: 0 bases; junction bases outside the gene matches: 5. The CDR3 has 17 amino acids. CDR3 amino acids: CASSLAAGTGLNTEAFF. CDR3 sequence (DNA): TGTGCCAGCAGCTTAGCGGCCGGGACAGGGCTGAACACTGAAGCTTTCTTT.

The rearrangement links TRBV11-3 to TRBJ2-7; TRBD1 matches 7 bases. V was pared by 5 bases and J by 3 bases, with 4 bases of the junction left unmatched. Germline V gives CDR1 SGHNT, CDR2 YENEEA. The CDR3 is 13 amino acids. CDR3 region: CASSPRTGYEQYF. The CDR3 DNA sequence: TGTGCCAGCAGCCCTCGGACAGGCTACGAGCAGTACTTC.

Note on this clone: Within the sample, other DNA sequences also encode this same CDR3. The rearrangement joins TRBV6-5 to TRBJ1-5, with 8 positions matching TRBD1. V lost 2 bases, J lost 6 bases, and 3 bases stayed unmatched. The CDR3 is made up of 14 amino acids. Per germline, CDR1 MNHEY and CDR2 SVGAGI. CDR3 in amino acids: CASSYGQGGQPQHF. The DNA of the CDR3 is TGTGCCAGCAGTTACGGACAGGGTGGTCAGCCCCAGCATTTT.

This sequence joins TRBV27 and TRBJ2-1; TRBD1 agrees at 7 bases. This CDR3 comprises 14 residues. V trimming: 8 bases; J trimming: 5 bases; junction bases outside the gene matches: 9. The germline CDR1 and CDR2 sequences are MNHEY and SMNVEV (reference sequence). CDR3 DNA: TGTGCCAGCCGACAGGGCCCTTCCAACAATGAGCAGTTCTTC. This codes for CASRQGPSNNEQFF.

CDR3 sequence reads: CASSDRWDYGYTF. CDR3 nucleotides: TGTGCCAGCAGTGACAGGTGGGACTATGGCTACACCTTC. The J gene is TRBJ1-2, the V gene TRBV2; D is unresolved. Trimming stripped 3 bases from V and 3 bases from J, with 8 bases between. The germline gives CDR1 SNHLY, CDR2 FYNNEI. The CDR3 sequence is 13 residues long.